This T cell receptor (beta chain) comes out of a study of a mutant IDH1 vaccine in newly diagnosed glioma. The wider study: Vaccination started 4-6 weeks after radiotherapy alone, or with temozolomide cycles. Weeks 35 and 47 hosted visits V12 and V13, respectively.

Comment on this clone: What it binds is not known.

The V end lost 7 bases, the J end lost 4 bases, and 13 bases lay between the germline ends. This CDR3 spans 13 amino acids. Germline CDR1 SNHLY, CDR2 FYNNEI. Time point in this sample: week 35, safety follow-up. One vaccine dose held 300 ug of mutant IDH1 20-mer peptide and came with topical imiquimod. Only in-frame clones appear in the TCRdb table, and some are missing; sequencing was by immunoSEQ multiplex PCR. The sample comprises some 33,000 clones, roughly 80% of which are singletons, and 11% rests with the top ten. The V call is TRBV2, the J call TRBJ2-5, with D tentatively TRBD1 (6 bases). This TCR came from a middle-aged woman with glioma. Source: PBMCs, taken from a glioma patient whose treatment included an IDH1 peptide vaccine. The CDR3 region has the DNA TGTGCCAGCACCACGGACAGAAGAGAGACCCAGTACTTC. Residues: CASTTDRRETQYF.